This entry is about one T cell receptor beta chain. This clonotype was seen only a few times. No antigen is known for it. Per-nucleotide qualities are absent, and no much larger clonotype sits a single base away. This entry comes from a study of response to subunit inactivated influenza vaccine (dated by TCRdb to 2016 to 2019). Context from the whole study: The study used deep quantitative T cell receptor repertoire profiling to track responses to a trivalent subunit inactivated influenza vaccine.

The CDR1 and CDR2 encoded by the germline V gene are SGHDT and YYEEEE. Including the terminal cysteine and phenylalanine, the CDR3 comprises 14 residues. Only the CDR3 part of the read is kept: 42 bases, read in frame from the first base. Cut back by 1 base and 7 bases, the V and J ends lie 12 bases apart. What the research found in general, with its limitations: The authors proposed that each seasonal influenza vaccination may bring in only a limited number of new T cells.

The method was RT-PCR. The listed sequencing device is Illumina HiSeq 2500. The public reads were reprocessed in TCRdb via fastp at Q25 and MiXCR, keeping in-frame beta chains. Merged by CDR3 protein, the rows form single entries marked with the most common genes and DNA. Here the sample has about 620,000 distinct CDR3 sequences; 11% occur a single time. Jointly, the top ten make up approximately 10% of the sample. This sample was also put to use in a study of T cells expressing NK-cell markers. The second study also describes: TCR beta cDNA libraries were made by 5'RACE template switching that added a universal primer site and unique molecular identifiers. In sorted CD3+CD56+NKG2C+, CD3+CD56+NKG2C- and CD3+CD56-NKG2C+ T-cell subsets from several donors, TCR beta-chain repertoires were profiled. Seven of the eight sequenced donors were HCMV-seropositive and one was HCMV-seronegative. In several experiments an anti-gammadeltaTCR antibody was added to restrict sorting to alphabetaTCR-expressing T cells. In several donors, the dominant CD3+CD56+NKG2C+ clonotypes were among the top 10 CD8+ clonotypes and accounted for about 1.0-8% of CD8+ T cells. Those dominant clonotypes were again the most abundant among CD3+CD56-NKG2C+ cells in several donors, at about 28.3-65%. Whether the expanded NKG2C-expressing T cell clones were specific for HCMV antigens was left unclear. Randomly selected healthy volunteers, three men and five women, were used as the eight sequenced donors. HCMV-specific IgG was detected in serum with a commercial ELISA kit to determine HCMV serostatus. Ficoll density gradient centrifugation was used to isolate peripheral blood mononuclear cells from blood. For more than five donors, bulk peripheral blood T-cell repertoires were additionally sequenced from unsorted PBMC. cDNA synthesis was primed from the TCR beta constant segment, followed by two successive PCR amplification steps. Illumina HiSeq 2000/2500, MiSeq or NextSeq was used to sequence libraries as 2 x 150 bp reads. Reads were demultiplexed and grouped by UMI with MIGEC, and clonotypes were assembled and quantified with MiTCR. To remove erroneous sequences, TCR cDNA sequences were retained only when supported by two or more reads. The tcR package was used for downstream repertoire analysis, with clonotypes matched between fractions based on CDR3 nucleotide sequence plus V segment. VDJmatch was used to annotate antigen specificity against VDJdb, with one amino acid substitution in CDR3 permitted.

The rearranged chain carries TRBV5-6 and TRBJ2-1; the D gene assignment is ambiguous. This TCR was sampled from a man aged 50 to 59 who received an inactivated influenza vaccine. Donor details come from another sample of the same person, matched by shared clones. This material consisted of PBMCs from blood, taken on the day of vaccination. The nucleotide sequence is TGTGCCAGCAGCTTGTTTGCAGGCAATAATGAGCAGTTCTTC. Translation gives CASSLFAGNNEQFF. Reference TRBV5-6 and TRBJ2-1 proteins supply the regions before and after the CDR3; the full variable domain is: DAGVTQSPTHLIKTRGQQVTLRCSPKSGHDTVSWYQQALGQGPQFIFQYYEEEERQRGNFPDRFSGHQFPNYSSELNVNALLLGDSALYLCASSLFAGNNEQFFGPGTRLTVL.